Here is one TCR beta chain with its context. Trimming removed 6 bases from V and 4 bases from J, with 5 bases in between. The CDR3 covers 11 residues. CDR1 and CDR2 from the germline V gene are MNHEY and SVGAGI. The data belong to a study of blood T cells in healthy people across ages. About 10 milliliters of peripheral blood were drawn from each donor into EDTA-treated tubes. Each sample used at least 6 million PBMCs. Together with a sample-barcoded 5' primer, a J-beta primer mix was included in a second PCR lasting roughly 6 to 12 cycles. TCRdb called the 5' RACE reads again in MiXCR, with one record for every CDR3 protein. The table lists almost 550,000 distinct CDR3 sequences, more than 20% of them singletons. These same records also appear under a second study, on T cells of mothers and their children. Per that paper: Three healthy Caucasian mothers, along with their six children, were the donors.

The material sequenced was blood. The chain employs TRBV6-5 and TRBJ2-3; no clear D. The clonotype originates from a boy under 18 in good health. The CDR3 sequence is CASRWADTQYF. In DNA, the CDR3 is TGTGCCAGCAGATGGGCAGATACGCAGTATTTT.